One and the same sample provided the 17 T cell receptor beta chains below, sequenced in a study of blood T cell repertoires in COVID-19. Some clones are missing from TCRdb's copy, which holds only in-frame ones; the method was immunoSEQ multiplex PCR. The sample carries approximately 250,000 clones, approximately 90% recorded once. Sequencing input: PBMCs or T cells enriched from blood (not recorded which). Receptors originate from a woman in her thirties with acute COVID-19.

The chain employs TRBV7-9 and TRBJ2-7; 8 bases fit TRBD2. Germline CDR1 and CDR2: SEHNR and FQNEAQ (reference sequence). CDR3 size: 14 residues. J was trimmed by 2 bases and V by 5 bases; bases with no gene match: 5. CDR3 DNA sequence: TGTGCCAGCAGCCCGAGGCGGGGGGCCTACGAGCAGTACTTC. Its translation is CASSPRRGAYEQYF.

This chain joins TRBV2 and TRBJ2-7; 8 bases line up with TRBD1. V lost 4 bases and J lost 3; bases outside the gene matches: 5. Germline V gene data show CDR1 as SNHLY and CDR2 as FYNNEI. The CDR3 length is 14 residues. CDR3 bases: TGTGCCAGCAGTGTCGGGGACAGGAACTACGAGCAGTACTTC. Residues: CASSVGDRNYEQYF.

The V and J genes are TRBV19 and TRBJ2-7; 9 bases fit TRBD2. The CDR3 totals 15 residues. Germline-derived CDR1 and CDR2 are LNHDA and SQIVND (reference sequence). After removal of 5 bases from V and 0 bases from J, the junction contained 5 bases not matched to a gene. CDR3 residues: CASSSRLAVSYEQYF. In DNA form, the CDR3 reads TGTGCCAGTAGTTCGCGACTAGCGGTCTCCTACGAGCAGTACTTC.

The rearrangement joins TRBV3-1 (or the pseudogene TRBV3-2) to TRBJ2-1; D perhaps matches TRBD2 (7 bases). Germline V gene lookup returns CDR1 LGHDT and CDR2 YNNKEL (reference sequence). The CDR3 consists of 18 residues. V shed 4 bases and J shed 3 bases, with 22 bases lying between them. The CDR3 region has the DNA TGTGCCAGCAGCCCGTGGGGGGGCACCGGGGGGTTCTACAATGAGCAGTTCTTC. This encodes CASSPWGGTGGFYNEQFF.

The genes are TRBV18 and TRBJ2-7; TRBD2 matches 8 bases. From germline, CDR1 is KGHSH and CDR2 LQKENI. CDR3 length: 14 residues. The junction had 6 bases not matched to a gene; V was cut back by 2 bases and J by 6 bases. DNA of the CDR3: TGTGCCAGCTCACCAACAGCGGGAGAGGGCGAGCAGTACTTC. This sequence encodes CASSPTAGEGEQYF.

The chain combines TRBV7-8 with TRBJ2-1; 8 positions agree with TRBD2. The junction had 6 bases not matched to a gene; V was cut back by 2 bases and J by 0 bases. Germline CDR1 is SGHVS and CDR2 is FQNEAQ. This CDR3 has 17 residues. This chain's CDR3 is CASSLKFLAGSYNEQFF. The CDR3 nucleotides read TGTGCCAGCAGCTTAAAGTTCCTAGCGGGCTCCTACAATGAGCAGTTCTTC. The entire variable domain, with the rest obtained from reference TRBV7-8 and TRBJ2-1, is as follows: GAGVSQSPRYKVAKRGQDVALRCDPISGHVSLFWYQQALGQGPEFLTYFQNEAQLDKSGLPSDRFFAERPEGSVSTLKIQRTQQEDSAVYLCASSLKFLAGSYNEQFFGPGTRLTVL.

The gene calls are TRBV6-5 and TRBJ1-1; tentatively, D is TRBD1 (5 bases). V was trimmed by 6 bases and J by 5 bases, leaving 13 bases between them. From germline, CDR1 is MNHEY and CDR2 SVGAGI. CDR3 size: 13 residues. CDR3 sequence (DNA): TGTGCCAGCAGGTCGCAGGGTGGGACTGAAGCTTTCTTT. Amino acids: CASRSQGGTEAFF.

The J gene is TRBJ1-2, the V gene TRBV6-5; D possibly corresponds to TRBD1 (5 bases). Between the trimmed V and J ends, which lost 8 bases and 6 bases, there was a span of 10 bases. Germline V gene data show CDR1 as MNHEY and CDR2 as SVGAGI. This CDR3 spans 11 amino acids. Here the CDR3 reads CASSAGNGYTF. In DNA form, the CDR3 reads TGTGCCAGCTCTGCAGGGAATGGCTACACCTTC.

There are a few counts of this clone. This chain joins TRBV5-1 and TRBJ2-7, with 9 bases that match TRBD1. CDR1 and CDR2 from the germline V gene are SGHRS and YFSETQ. There are 14 residues in the CDR3. V shed 7 bases and J 3 bases; nucleotides not matched to a gene: 8. The DNA for the CDR3 is TGCGCCAGCGGACACAGGGGGCAGAGCTACGAGCAGTACTTC. Its protein is CASGHRGQSYEQYF. Full variable domain (outside the CDR3, taken from reference TRBV5-1 and TRBJ2-7): KAGVTQTPRYLIKTRGQQVTLSCSPISGHRSVSWYQQTPGQGLQFLFEYFSETQRNKGNFPGRFSGRQFSNSRSEMNVSTLELGDSALYLCASGHRGQSYEQYFGPGTRLTVT.

The chain recombines TRBV28 with TRBJ2-3, with D maybe TRBD1 (6 bases). V lost 5 bases to trimming and J lost 1 base, with 22 bases between them. The CDR3 length is 18 residues. Germline V lookup: CDR1 MDHEN, CDR2 SYDVKM. CDR3 in amino acids: CASSPPAQGLIGTDTQYF. The CDR3 DNA is TGTGCCAGCAGTCCACCAGCACAGGGCTTGATAGGCACAGATACGCAGTATTTT.

The chain links TRBV7-6 to TRBJ2-6; 8 nucleotides match TRBD1. Per the germline V gene, CDR1 is SGHVS and CDR2 is FNYEAQ. This CDR3 region has 17 residues. V shed 9 bases, J shed 0 bases, and the junction held 10 bases outside the gene matches. The CDR3 sequence: CASSQGARGSGANVLTF. In nucleotides, the CDR3 is TGTGCCAGTTCGCAGGGGGCCAGGGGCTCTGGGGCCAACGTCCTGACTTTC.

This clone was detected only once. J is TRBJ2-7 and V is TRBV15; tentative D call: TRBD2 (5 bases). Germline CDR1 is LNHNV and CDR2 is YYDKDF (reference sequence). V was pared by 5 bases and J by 2 bases, with 13 bases between. The CDR3 is made up of 14 amino acids. CDR3 region: CATSYERTAYEQYF. The CDR3 DNA is TGTGCCACCAGCTACGAACGGACTGCCTACGAGCAGTACTTC.

The rearrangement joins TRBV11-2 to TRBJ2-7; 12 positions agree with TRBD2. Per germline, CDR1 SGHAT and CDR2 FQNNGV. V lost 5 bases to trimming and J lost 2 bases; unmatched junction nucleotides: 1. The CDR3 has 14 residues. CDR3 bases: TGTGCCAGCAGCGGACTAGCGGGAACCTACGAGCAGTACTTC. Protein: CASSGLAGTYEQYF. The complete variable domain, with remaining parts taken from reference TRBV11-2 and TRBJ2-7, reads EAGVAQSPRYKIIEKRQSVAFWCNPISGHATLYWYQQILGQGPKLLIQFQNNGVVDDSQLPKDRFSAERLKGVDSTLKIQPAKLEDSAVYLCASSGLAGTYEQYFGPGTRLTVT.

The chain carries TRBV4-1 and TRBJ2-7, with D unclear. This CDR3 comprises 12 residues. The germline gives CDR1 MGHRA, CDR2 YSYEKL. With 5 bases removed from V and 5 bases from J, the gap between germline ends came to 10 bases. The CDR3 region is CASSESAHEQYF. The CDR3 region has the DNA TGCGCCAGCAGCGAGAGCGCCCACGAGCAGTACTTC.

The chain employs TRBV7-6 and TRBJ2-3; perhaps TRBD1 as D (6 bases). The CDR3 consists of 15 residues. The germline CDR1 and CDR2 sequences are SGHVS and FNYEAQ. V was trimmed by 5 bases and J by 2 bases, leaving 14 bases between them. The CDR3 reads CASSNHPGVTDTQYF. CDR3 nucleotide sequence: TGTGCCAGCAGCAACCACCCAGGGGTCACAGATACGCAGTATTTT. Filled out from reference TRBV7-6 and TRBJ2-3, the complete variable domain reads GAGVSQSPRYKVTKRGQDVALRCDPISGHVSLYWYRQALGQGPEFLTYFNYEAQQDKSGLPNDRFSAERPEGSISTLTIQRTEQRDSAMYRCASSNHPGVTDTQYFGPGTRLTVL.

The rearrangement links TRBV28 to TRBJ1-6; TRBD1 is a possible D gene (5 bases). Trimming left V 2 bases short and J 11 bases short, with 16 bases between. CDR1 is MDHEN and CDR2 is SYDVKM in the germline V gene. The CDR3 has 15 residues. The CDR3 region has the DNA TGTGCCAGCAGTTTAAGGGGCAAGGGTACGACACCCCTCCACTTT. It yields the protein CASSLRGKGTTPLHF.

A single count supports this clone. The gene calls are TRBV9 and TRBJ2-2, with 9 nucleotides matching TRBD1. The trim removed 0 bases at V and 0 bases at J, leaving 9 bases unmatched. CDR1 SGDLS and CDR2 YYNGEE come from the germline V gene. The CDR3 sequence is 19 residues long. CDR3 nucleotides: TGTGCCAGCAGCGTAGATTTTGGGACAGGGACCCCGAACACCGGGGAGCTGTTTTTT. Translated, it gives CASSVDFGTGTPNTGELFF.